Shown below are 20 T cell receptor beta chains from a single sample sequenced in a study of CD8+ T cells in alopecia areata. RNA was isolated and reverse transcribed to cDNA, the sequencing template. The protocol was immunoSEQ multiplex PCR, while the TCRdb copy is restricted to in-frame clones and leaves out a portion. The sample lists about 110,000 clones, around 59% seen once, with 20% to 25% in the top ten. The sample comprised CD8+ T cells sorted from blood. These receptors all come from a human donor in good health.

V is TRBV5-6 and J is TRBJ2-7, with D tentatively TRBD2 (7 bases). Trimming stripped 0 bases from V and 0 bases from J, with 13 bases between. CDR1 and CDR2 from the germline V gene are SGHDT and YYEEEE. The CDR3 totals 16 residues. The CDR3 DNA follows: TGTGCCAGCAGCTTGGCCTTGGGGGGGCGCTCCTACGAGCAGTACTTC. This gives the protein CASSLALGGRSYEQYF.

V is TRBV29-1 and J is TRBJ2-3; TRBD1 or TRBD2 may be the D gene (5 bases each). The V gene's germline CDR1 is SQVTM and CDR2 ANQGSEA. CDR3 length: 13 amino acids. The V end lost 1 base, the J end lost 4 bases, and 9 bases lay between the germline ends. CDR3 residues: CSVEVEGSDTQYF. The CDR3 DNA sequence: TGCAGCGTTGAAGTCGAGGGGTCAGATACGCAGTATTTT.

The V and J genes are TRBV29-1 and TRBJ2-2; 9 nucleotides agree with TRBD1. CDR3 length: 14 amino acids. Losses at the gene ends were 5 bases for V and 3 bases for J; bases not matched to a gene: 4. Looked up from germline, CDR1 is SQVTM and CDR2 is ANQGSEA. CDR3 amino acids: CSVPGQGYTGELFF. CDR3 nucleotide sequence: TGCAGCGTTCCGGGACAGGGTTACACCGGGGAGCTGTTTTTT.

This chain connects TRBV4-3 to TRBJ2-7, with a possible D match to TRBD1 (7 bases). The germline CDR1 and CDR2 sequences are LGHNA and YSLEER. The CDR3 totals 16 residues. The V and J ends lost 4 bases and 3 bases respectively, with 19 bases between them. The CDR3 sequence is CASSPTLIRGVYEQYF. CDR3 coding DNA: TGCGCCAGCAGCCCCACACTTATCAGGGGGGTCTACGAGCAGTACTTC.

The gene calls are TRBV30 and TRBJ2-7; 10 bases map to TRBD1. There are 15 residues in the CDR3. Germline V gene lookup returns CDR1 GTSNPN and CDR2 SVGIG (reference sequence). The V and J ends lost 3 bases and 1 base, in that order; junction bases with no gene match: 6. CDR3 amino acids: CAWRGGQGPSYEQYF. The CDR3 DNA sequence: TGTGCCTGGAGGGGGGGACAGGGGCCATCCTACGAGCAGTACTTC. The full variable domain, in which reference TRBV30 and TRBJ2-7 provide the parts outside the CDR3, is SQTIHQWPATLVQPVGSPLSLECTVEGTSNPNLYWYRQAAGRGLQLLFYSVGIGQISSEVPQNLSASRPQDRQFILSSKKLLLSDSGFYLCAWRGGQGPSYEQYFGPGTRLTVT.

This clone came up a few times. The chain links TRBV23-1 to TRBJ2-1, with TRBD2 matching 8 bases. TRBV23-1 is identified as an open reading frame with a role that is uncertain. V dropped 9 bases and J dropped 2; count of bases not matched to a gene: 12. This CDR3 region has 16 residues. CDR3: CARWPAGGRTYNEQFF. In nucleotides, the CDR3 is TGCGCCAGATGGCCGGCGGGGGGACGAACCTACAATGAGCAGTTCTTC.

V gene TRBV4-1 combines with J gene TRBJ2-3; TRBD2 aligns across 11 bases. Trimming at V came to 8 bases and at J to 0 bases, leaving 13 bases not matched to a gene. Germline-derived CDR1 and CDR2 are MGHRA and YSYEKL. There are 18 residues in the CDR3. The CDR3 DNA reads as TGCGCCAGCCCTCTAGCGGGGGGACCCCGGGCGAGCACAGATACGCAGTATTTT. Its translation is CASPLAGGPRASTDTQYF.

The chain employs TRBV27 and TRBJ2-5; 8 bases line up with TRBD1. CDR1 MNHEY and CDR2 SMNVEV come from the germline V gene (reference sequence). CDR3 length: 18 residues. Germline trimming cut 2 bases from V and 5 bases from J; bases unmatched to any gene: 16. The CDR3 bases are TGTGCCAGCAGTTTAAAGCCGACAGGGGAGGTTGACTTGGAGACCCAGTACTTC. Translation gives CASSLKPTGEVDLETQYF.

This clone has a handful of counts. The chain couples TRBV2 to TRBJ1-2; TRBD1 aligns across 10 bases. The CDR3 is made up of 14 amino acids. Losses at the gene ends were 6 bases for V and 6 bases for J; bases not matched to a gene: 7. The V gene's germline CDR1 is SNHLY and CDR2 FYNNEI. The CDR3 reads CASSPGQGSDGYTF. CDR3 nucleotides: TGTGCCAGCAGCCCGGGACAGGGGAGTGATGGCTACACCTTC.

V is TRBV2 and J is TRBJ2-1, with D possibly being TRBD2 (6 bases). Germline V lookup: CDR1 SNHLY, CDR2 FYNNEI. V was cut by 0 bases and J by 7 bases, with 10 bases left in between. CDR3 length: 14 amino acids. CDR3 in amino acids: CASSEAMEGNEQFF. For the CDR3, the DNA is TGTGCCAGCAGTGAAGCGATGGAGGGGAATGAGCAGTTCTTC. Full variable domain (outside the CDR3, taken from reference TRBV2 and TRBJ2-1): EPEVTQTPSHQVTQMGQEVILRCVPISNHLYFYWYRQILGQKVEFLVSFYNNEISEKSEIFDDQFSVERPDGSNFTLKIRSTKLEDSAMYFCASSEAMEGNEQFFGPGTRLTVL.

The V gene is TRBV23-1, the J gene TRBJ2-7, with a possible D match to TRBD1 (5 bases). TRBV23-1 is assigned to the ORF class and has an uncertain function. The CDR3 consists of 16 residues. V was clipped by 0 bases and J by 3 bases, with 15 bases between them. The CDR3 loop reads CASSQSLQAYVYEQYF. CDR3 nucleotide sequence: TGCGCCAGCAGTCAATCTTTACAGGCGTACGTCTACGAGCAGTACTTC.

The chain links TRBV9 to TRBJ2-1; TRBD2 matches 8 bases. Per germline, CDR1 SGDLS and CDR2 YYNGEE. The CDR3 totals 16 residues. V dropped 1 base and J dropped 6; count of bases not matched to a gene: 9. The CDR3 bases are TGTGCCAGCAGCGTACCGGGACTAGAAGGGTCCAATGAGCAGTTCTTC. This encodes CASSVPGLEGSNEQFF.

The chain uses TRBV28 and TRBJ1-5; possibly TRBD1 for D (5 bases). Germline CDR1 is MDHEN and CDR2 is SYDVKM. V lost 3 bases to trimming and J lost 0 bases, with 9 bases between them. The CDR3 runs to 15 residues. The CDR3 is CASSFFRDSNQPQHF. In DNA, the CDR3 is TGTGCCAGCAGTTTTTTCAGGGATAGCAATCAGCCCCAGCATTTT.

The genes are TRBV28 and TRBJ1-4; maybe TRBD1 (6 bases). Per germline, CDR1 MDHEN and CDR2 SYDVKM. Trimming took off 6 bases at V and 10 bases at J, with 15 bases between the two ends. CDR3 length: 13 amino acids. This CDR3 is CASRSGGAGKLFF. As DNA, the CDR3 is TGTGCCAGCAGATCCGGGGGCGCGGGAAAACTGTTTTTT.

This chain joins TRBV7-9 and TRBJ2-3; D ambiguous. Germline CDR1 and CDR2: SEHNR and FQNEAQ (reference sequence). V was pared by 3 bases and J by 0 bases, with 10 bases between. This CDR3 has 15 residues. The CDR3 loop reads CASSLWRPSTDTQYF. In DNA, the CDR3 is TGTGCCAGCAGCTTGTGGCGACCGAGCACAGATACGCAGTATTTT.

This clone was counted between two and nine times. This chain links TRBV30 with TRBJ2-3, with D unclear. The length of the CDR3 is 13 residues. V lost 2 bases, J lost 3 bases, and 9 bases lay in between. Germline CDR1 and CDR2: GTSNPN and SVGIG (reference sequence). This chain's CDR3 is CAWSQFRTDTQYF. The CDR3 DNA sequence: TGTGCCTGGAGTCAATTCAGGACAGATACGCAGTATTTT.

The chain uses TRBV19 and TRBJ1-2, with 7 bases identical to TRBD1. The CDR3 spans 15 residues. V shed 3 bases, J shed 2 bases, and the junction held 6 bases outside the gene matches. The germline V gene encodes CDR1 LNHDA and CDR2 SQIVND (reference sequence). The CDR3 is CASSIGTVANYGYTF. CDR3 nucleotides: TGTGCCAGTAGTATCGGGACAGTTGCCAACTATGGCTACACCTTC.

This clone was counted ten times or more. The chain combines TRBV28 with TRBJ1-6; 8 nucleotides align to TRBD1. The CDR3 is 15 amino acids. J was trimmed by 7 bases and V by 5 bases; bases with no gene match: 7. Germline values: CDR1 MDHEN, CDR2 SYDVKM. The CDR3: CASSRQGAGNSPLHF. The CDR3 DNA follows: TGTGCCAGCAGTCGGCAGGGGGCAGGGAATTCACCCCTCCACTTT.

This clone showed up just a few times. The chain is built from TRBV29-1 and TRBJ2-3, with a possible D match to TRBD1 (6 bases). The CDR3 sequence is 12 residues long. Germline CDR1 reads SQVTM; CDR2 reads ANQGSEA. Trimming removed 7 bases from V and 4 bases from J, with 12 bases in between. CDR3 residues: CSATGFPDTQYF. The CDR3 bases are TGCAGCGCTACAGGGTTTCCAGATACGCAGTATTTT.

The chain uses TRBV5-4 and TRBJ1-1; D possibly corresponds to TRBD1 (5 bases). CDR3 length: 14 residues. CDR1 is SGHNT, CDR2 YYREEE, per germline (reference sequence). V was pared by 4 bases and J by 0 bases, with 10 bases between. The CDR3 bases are TGTGCCAGCAGCCAGGGACGGTTGAACACTGAAGCTTTCTTT. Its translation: CASSQGRLNTEAFF.